Listed below are T cell receptor beta chains from one sample, sequenced in a study of radiotherapy plus CTLA-4 blockade in lung cancer. Data came from immunoSEQ multiplex PCR; TCRdb stores just in-frame clones and leaves some out. The sample has over 60,000 clones, 87% seen once. Source: peripheral blood, taken from a patient treated with radiotherapy plus ipilimumab. All receptors derive from a human donor with non-small cell lung cancer that progressed on radiotherapy plus ipilimumab. CDR3s include the opening cysteine and the closing phenylalanine or tryptophan. The D gene is left open where the match is weak. Expanded clones get a size class; other rows say once, few or many, or leave the size out.

TRBV7-2	few	TRBJ2-7	-	TGTGCCAGCAGCCCCAGACGCGCCTACGAGCAGTACTTC	CASSPRRAYEQYF
TRBV7-3	-	TRBJ2-1	TRBD2	TGTGCCAGCAGCAAGGGACTAGCGGGAGGTAATGAGCAGTTCTTC	CASSKGLAGGNEQFF
TRBV7-2	-	TRBJ1-5	-	TGTGCCAGCAGCTACCGGGACTCAAATCAGCCCCAGCATTTT	CASSYRDSNQPQHF
TRBV7-9	-	TRBJ2-5	-	TGTGCCAGCAGCTTAGGTTGGACAGAACAAGAGACCCAGTACTTC	CASSLGWTEQETQYF
TRBV30	-	TRBJ2-1	TRBD2	TGTGCCTGGAGTGGCCAGCGGGAGTCCGATGAGCAGTTCTTC	CAWSGQRESDEQFF
TRBV28	-	TRBJ2-7	TRBD2	TGTGCCAGCAAGGGCGGGAGCAAAAGGGAGCAGTACTTC	CASKGGSKREQYF
TRBV4-1	-	TRBJ1-2	-	TGCGCCAGCAGCCAAGGGGGTAACTATGGCTACACCTTC	CASSQGGNYGYTF
TRBV7-3	-	TRBJ2-1	TRBD2	TGTGCCAGCAGCTTAAATCCGGGACTAGCGATAGACAATGAGCAGTTCTTC	CASSLNPGLAIDNEQFF
TRBV29-1	-	TRBJ1-1	-	TGCAGCGTTGGGACCTCATCAGCGAACACTGAAGCTTTCTTT	CSVGTSSANTEAFF
TRBV2	-	TRBJ1-1	-	TGTGCCAGCAGTGAAATGGTGGCAGGAGGGGCTGAAGCTTTCTTT	CASSEMVAGGAEAFF
TRBV2	-	TRBJ2-1	-	TGTGCCAGCAGGGAGATACTAGTAAGCAATGAGCAGTTCTTC	CASREILVSNEQFF
TRBV6-6	-	TRBJ2-3	TRBD1	TGTGCCAGCAGTTCCGGACAGGGCACAGATACGCAGTATTTT	CASSSGQGTDTQYF
TRBV5-1	-	TRBJ1-4	-	TGCGCCAGCAGCTGGGGGGCCTCTAATGAAAAACTGTTTTTT	CASSWGASNEKLFF
TRBV2	-	TRBJ1-1	-	TGTGCCAGCAGTGAACAGGCGAACACTGAAGCTTTCTTT	CASSEQANTEAFF
TRBV29-1	-	TRBJ1-1	-	TGCAGCGGGTGGTCCGGGAACACTGAAGCTTTCTTT	CSGWSGNTEAFF
TRBV29-1	once	TRBJ2-2	-	TGCAGCGTTGATGGTAGCTACACCGGGGAGCTGTTTTTT	CSVDGSYTGELFF
TRBV5-1	-	TRBJ2-1	TRBD2	TGCGCCAGCAGCTTGGATCCGACTAGCGGTACCTACAATGAGCAGTTCTTC	CASSLDPTSGTYNEQFF
TRBV2	-	TRBJ2-1	TRBD2	TGTGCCAGCAGTGGTGGCGGGAGCTCCTACAATGAGCAGTTCTTC	CASSGGGSSYNEQFF
TRBV5-1	once	TRBJ2-1	TRBD2	TGCGCCAGCAGGTCCGTTAGCGGGACCCCCCGAAATGAGCAGTTCTTC	CASRSVSGTPRNEQFF
TRBV5-1	-	TRBJ2-3	TRBD1	TGCGCCAGCAGCTTGGGGCAGGGGGTGTTCACAGATACGCAGTATTTT	CASSLGQGVFTDTQYF